What follows are 21 T cell receptor beta chains derived from one specimen sequenced in a study of post-analysis software for immune sequencing data. The study, taken as a whole, reports: Controls had lower frequencies than patients of roughly five TRBV segments, which included TRBV5-6, TRBV5-1 and TRBV20-1.

The TCR beta cDNA libraries contained unique molecular identifiers. A single record per CDR3 protein comes from TCRdb applying MiXCR to the PCR reads. The data contain under 900,000 distinct CDR3 sequences, roughly 50% of them seen just once; the ten biggest clones take up approximately 4.2%. Antigen specificity for these receptors is unknown. Sequenced sample: blood. Receptors originate from a girl aged 10-17 years with multiple sclerosis.

This clonotype was seen a handful of times. V and J are TRBV7-9 and TRBJ2-1; 10 nucleotides align to TRBD2. CDR3 length: 15 residues. V shed 1 base and J 10 bases; nucleotides not matched to a gene: 7. Germline lookup yields CDR1 SEHNR and CDR2 FQNEAQ (reference sequence). The CDR3 loop reads CASSLVAAGGEEQFF. As DNA, the CDR3 is TGTGCCAGCAGCTTAGTAGCAGCGGGAGGGGAGGAGCAGTTCTTC. Using reference TRBV7-9 and TRBJ2-1 for the parts outside the CDR3, the full variable domain is DTGVSQNPRHKITKRGQNVTFRCDPISEHNRLYWYRQTLGQGPEFLTYFQNEAQLEKSRLLSDRFSAERPKGSFSTLEIQRTEQGDSAMYLCASSLVAAGGEEQFFGPGTRLTVL.

This clonotype has a handful of counts. J is TRBJ2-1 and V is TRBV15, with D hard to call. The CDR3 covers 11 residues. Trimming took off 3 bases at V and 9 bases at J, with 6 bases between the two ends. In germline, CDR1 is LNHNV, CDR2 YYDKDF (reference sequence). Written as DNA, the CDR3 is TGTGCCACCAGCAGGGTTGTTGAGCAGTTCTTC. Translation gives CATSRVVEQFF.

The chain links TRBV20-1 to TRBJ1-1; no reliable D call. V dropped 1 base and J dropped 4 bases, with 13 bases sitting between them. Germline V gene data show CDR1 as DFQATT and CDR2 as SNEGSKA (reference sequence). The CDR3 loop spans 14 amino acids. As DNA, the CDR3 is TGCAGTGCTAGAGGTGGACCGCTGAGCACTGAAGCTTTCTTT. This encodes CSARGGPLSTEAFF.

V usage is TRBV29-1 and J usage is TRBJ2-1, with D possibly called TRBD1 or TRBD2 (5 bases each). The V end was cut by 3 bases, the J end by 6 bases, with 18 bases between. CDR3 length: 15 amino acids. CDR1 SQVTM and CDR2 ANQGSEA come from the germline V gene. CDR3 sequence (DNA): TGCAGCGTTGACCAGTTCGAGGGAAGGGGCAATGAGCAGTTCTTC. Its translation: CSVDQFEGRGNEQFF.

The chain joins TRBV20-1 to TRBJ1-1; TRBD1 aligns across 8 bases. CDR3 length: 13 amino acids. Germline V lookup: CDR1 DFQATT, CDR2 SNEGSKA (reference sequence). V was pared by 6 bases and J by 9 bases, with 12 bases of the junction left unmatched. Here the CDR3 DNA reads TGCAGTGCGACCCAGGGGGCTCCCGGCCAAGCTTTCTTT. It encodes CSATQGAPGQAFF.

This clonotype was counted a few times. The chain uses TRBV5-1 and TRBJ2-7, with 10 nucleotides matching TRBD2. Germline V lookup: CDR1 SGHRS, CDR2 YFSETQ. This CDR3 is built from 17 residues. The ends lost 0 bases at V and 0 bases at J; junction bases unmatched: 6. CDR3 sequence: CASSLALAGANSYEQYF. The CDR3 DNA sequence: TGCGCCAGCAGCTTGGCTCTAGCGGGGGCAAACTCCTACGAGCAGTACTTC.

This sequence joins TRBV10-3 and TRBJ2-6; D tentatively fits TRBD1 or TRBD2 (6 bases each). V was shortened by 3 bases and J by 2 bases, with 20 bases between the two germline ends. The CDR3 spans 19 residues. Per the germline V gene, CDR1 is ENHRY and CDR2 is SYGVKD. Here the CDR3 reads CAISDSRTGTSTGANVLTF. The CDR3 DNA reads TGTGCCATCAGTGACTCTCGAACAGGGACTTCCACTGGGGCCAACGTCCTGACTTTC.

This clonotype was observed a handful of times. The chain is built from TRBV5-1 and TRBJ2-4; TRBD2 agrees at 7 bases. With V trimmed by 0 bases and J by 5 bases, 2 bases remained unmatched. The CDR3 consists of 14 residues. CDR1 SGHRS and CDR2 YFSETQ come from the germline V gene. This CDR3 is CASSLGLAENIQYF. CDR3 in DNA: TGCGCCAGCAGCTTGGGACTAGCTGAAAACATTCAGTACTTC.

This sequence joins TRBV9 and TRBJ2-4, with a possible D match to TRBD1 (6 bases). Germline CDR1 and CDR2: SGDLS and YYNGEE. CDR3 length: 17 amino acids. Trimming pared 0 bases from V and 3 bases from J, leaving 16 bases between. CDR3 DNA: TGTGCCAGCAGCGTAGAAGGCAGGGGCCGTGGCAAAAACATTCAGTACTTC. This translates into CASSVEGRGRGKNIQYF.

V is TRBV7-2 and J is TRBJ2-4; 7 nucleotides match TRBD1. Germline CDR1 SGHTA, CDR2 FQGNSA. V shed 5 bases and J 3 bases; nucleotides not matched to a gene: 4. The CDR3 has 14 residues. In DNA form, the CDR3 reads TGTGCCAGCAGCCCTCGACAGGGCAAAAACATTCAGTACTTC. Its protein is CASSPRQGKNIQYF.

The DNA of the CDR3 is TGCAGTGCTCCACCCTCGGGAACACTTGAGACCCAGTACTTC. Translated, it gives CSAPPSGTLETQYF. The chain carries TRBV20-1 and TRBJ2-5; D possibly corresponds to TRBD2 (5 bases). V was pared by 5 bases and J by 5 bases, with 18 bases between. The germline gives CDR1 DFQATT, CDR2 SNEGSKA (reference sequence). The length of the CDR3 is 14 residues.

This chain uses TRBV14 with TRBJ1-2; no clear D gene. The ends were cut back, 2 bases at V and 4 bases at J, with 11 bases in the middle. The CDR3 length is 14 residues. The germline V gene encodes CDR1 SGHDN and CDR2 FVKESK. CDR3: CASSQYGPIYGYTF. CDR3 bases: TGTGCCAGCAGCCAATATGGACCGATCTATGGCTACACCTTC.

This chain connects TRBV12-3 or TRBV12-4 to TRBJ1-5; 8 bases map to TRBD1. CDR3 length: 16 amino acids. The junction had 6 bases not matched to a gene; V was cut back by 5 bases and J by 0 bases. Here the CDR3 reads CASSRSGQASNQPQHF. In nucleotides, the CDR3 is TGTGCCAGCAGTCGCTCGGGACAGGCTAGCAATCAGCCCCAGCATTTT.

The J gene is TRBJ2-7, the V gene TRBV15; D unclear. Germline loops: CDR1 LNHNV, CDR2 YYDKDF (reference sequence). Trimming cost V 3 bases and J 5 bases, with 17 bases left between them. The length of the CDR3 is 15 residues. This chain's CDR3 is CATSSAGKFGDEQYF. CDR3 nucleotides: TGTGCCACCAGCAGCGCAGGAAAATTTGGTGACGAGCAGTACTTC.

This clonotype was picked up a small number of times. This chain uses TRBV7-8 with TRBJ2-7; TRBD2 agrees at 9 bases. The CDR3 is 16 residues long. Trimming at V came to 1 base and at J to 1 base, leaving 5 bases not matched to a gene. Germline-derived CDR1 and CDR2 are SGHVS and FQNEAQ. The CDR3 DNA sequence: TGTGCCAGCAGCTTAGGAAGGCGGGAGGGTTCCTACGAGCAGTACTTC. This gives the protein CASSLGRREGSYEQYF.

The rearrangement joins TRBV11-1 to TRBJ1-5; 7 bases map to TRBD1. The CDR3 is 16 residues long. Germline-derived CDR1 and CDR2 are SGHAT and FQDESV (reference sequence). The ends lost 4 bases at V and 7 bases at J; junction bases unmatched: 13. The CDR3 DNA reads TGTGCCAGCAGCTCGCGGACAGGAAAGGATGCCCAGCCCCAGCATTTT. It is translated as CASSSRTGKDAQPQHF. The variable domain in full, completed from reference TRBV11-1 and TRBJ1-5, reads EAEVAQSPRYKITEKSQAVAFWCDPISGHATLYWYRQILGQGPELLVQFQDESVVDDSQLPKDRFSAERLKGVDSTLKIQPAELGDSAMYLCASSSRTGKDAQPQHFGDGTRLSIL.

This clonotype was seen only a few times. This chain joins TRBV6-6 and TRBJ1-5, with TRBD1 identical over 7 bases. The CDR3 extends over 14 amino acids. Germline loops: CDR1 MNHNY, CDR2 SVGAGI (reference sequence). V dropped 2 bases and J dropped 4; count of bases not matched to a gene: 2. DNA of the CDR3: TGTGCCAGCAGTTACCAGGGGGGGAATCAGCCCCAGCATTTT. It codes for CASSYQGGNQPQHF.

This chain joins TRBV27 and TRBJ2-7; D gene uncertain. The CDR3 totals 11 residues. Germline lookup yields CDR1 MNHEY and CDR2 SMNVEV (reference sequence). The V and J ends lost 6 bases and 2 bases respectively, with 5 bases between them. The CDR3 loop is CASRGPYEQYF. The CDR3, as DNA: TGTGCCAGCAGGGGTCCCTACGAGCAGTACTTC.

CDR3 sequence reads: CASSVGPGTSVDNEQFF. The CDR3 nucleotides read TGTGCCAGCAGTGTAGGGCCCGGGACTAGCGTGGACAATGAGCAGTTCTTC. The genes are TRBV14 and TRBJ2-1; 10 bases are shared with TRBD2. The CDR3 is 17 amino acids. Germline CDR1 and CDR2: SGHDN and FVKESK. V was clipped by 6 bases and J by 5 bases; unmatched bases: 13.

The chain combines TRBV21-1 with TRBJ2-5; TRBD1 is the table's D call, not checked against the DNA. Matching the DNA end better, TRBJ2-7 makes the J call doubtful. TRBV21-1 is labeled a pseudogene. The CDR3 spans 17 residues. The CDR3 bases are TGTGCCAGCAGCAAGGGGGTCAAAAGGACAGGGAGTCACGAGCAGTACTTC. Protein sequence: CASSKGVKRTGSHEQYF.

This clonotype was seen just once. The chain is built from TRBV10-3 and TRBJ1-6; a weak D match, TRBD1 (5 bases). V was trimmed by 6 bases and J by 8 bases, leaving 14 bases between them. Germline V gene sequence: CDR1 ENHRY, CDR2 SYGVKD. The CDR3 has 14 residues. CDR3 DNA: TGTGCCATCAGGAACCGGGACCAGGATTCACCCCTCCACTTT. This gives the protein CAIRNRDQDSPLHF.